This T cell receptor beta chain originates from a study of regulatory T cells in long-lasting Graves disease. Overall study results and limits: Whereas new patients shared 966 public clonotypes, persistent patients shared more, at a few thousand. There were preferences for TRBV28, TRBJ1-2 and TRBJ2-5 in persistent disease.

Germline CDR1 and CDR2: MNHEY and SMNVEV (reference sequence). The length of the CDR3 is 14 residues. Trimming left V 6 bases short and J 1 base short, with 12 bases between. Through Arm-PCR of CDR3 regions and iRepertoire HTBI primers, TCR beta libraries were built. TCRdb fed the multiplex PCR reads into MiXCR, producing one record per CDR3 protein. The repertoire holds approximately 440,000 distinct CDR3 sequences, with less than 25% as singletons. Points on this clonotype: Antigen specificity is unknown.

The time point denotes: persistent/refractory GD, antithyroid drugs over 5 years with positive TRAb. The authors made the TCR library using RNA they extracted from PBMCs. This material consisted of peripheral blood mononuclear cells (PBMCs), taken when the disease was refractory, from a patient treated with antithyroid drugs. The chain joins TRBV27 to TRBJ2-5; unclear D gene. The receptor comes from a female donor with Graves disease. CDR3 sequence reads: CASSPTDLQETQYF. The CDR3 DNA sequence: TGTGCCAGCAGCCCTACAGATCTCCAAGAGACCCAGTACTTC.